What follows are 22 T cell receptor beta chains derived from one specimen sequenced in a study of human thymus T cells. Here immunoSEQ multiplex PCR was the method, and the copy in TCRdb shows in-frame clones only, minus some. The table shows about 120,000 clones, with over 85% occurring only once. The source of the thymus tissue was resections taken during corrective heart surgery. Material: thymus tissue. These receptor sequences come from a boy younger than two with a congenital heart defect but otherwise immunologically healthy.

This rearrangement joins TRBV7-2 to TRBJ1-2; 11 bases are a match to TRBD1. Per the germline V gene, CDR1 is SGHTA and CDR2 is FQGNSA. V was clipped by 5 bases and J by 6 bases; unmatched bases: 11. CDR3 length equals 16 residues. The CDR3 spells CASSHGQGACVDGYTF. CDR3 bases: TGTGCCAGCAGCCACGGACAGGGGGCCTGTGTGGATGGCTACACCTTC.

The rearrangement joins TRBV15 to TRBJ2-1; D is undetermined. CDR3 length: 16 residues. The V gene lost 0 bases and the J gene lost 0 bases, with 9 bases spanning the gap. Germline lookup yields CDR1 LNHNV and CDR2 YYDKDF (reference sequence). The CDR3 DNA is TGTGCCACCAGCAGAGATGTGAGCAGCTCCTACAATGAGCAGTTCTTC. As protein: CATSRDVSSSYNEQFF.

The chain joins TRBV7-9 to TRBJ2-5, with 9 nucleotides matching TRBD2. Germline V lookup: CDR1 SEHNR, CDR2 FQNEAQ (reference sequence). This CDR3 is 13 amino acids long. Here the CDR3 reads CTPDSGGGETQYF. CDR3 sequence (DNA): TGTACCCCTGATAGCGGGGGCGGTGAGACCCAGTACTTC.

The chain joins TRBV11-3 to TRBJ2-3, with D possibly being TRBD1 (5 bases). V gave up 4 bases and J gave up 2 bases, with 13 bases separating them. The CDR3 is 15 amino acids. CDR1 and CDR2 (germline): SGHNT, YENEEA. CDR3 protein: CASSSDRGPTDTQYF. CDR3 coding DNA: TGTGCCAGCAGCTCGGATAGGGGCCCCACAGATACGCAGTATTTT.

The chain carries TRBV6-5 and TRBJ1-6; D not certain. Germline assignment: CDR1 MNHEY and CDR2 SVGAGI. V lost 4 bases, J lost 3 bases, and 10 bases lay in between. The length of the CDR3 is 15 residues. Written as DNA, the CDR3 is TGTGCCAGCAGTTCTGGGAACGGCTATAATTCACCCCTCCACTTT. This gives the protein CASSSGNGYNSPLHF.

The chain combines TRBV10-3 with TRBJ1-1; D ambiguous. CDR3 length equals 11 residues. Germline V lookup: CDR1 ENHRY, CDR2 SYGVKD. V lost 8 bases, J lost 4 bases, and 8 bases lay in between. The CDR3 region is CAIQEGTEAFF. CDR3 in DNA: TGTGCCATCCAGGAGGGCACTGAAGCTTTCTTT.

The chain carries TRBV5-6 and TRBJ2-7, with TRBD2 identical over 8 bases. J gave up 7 bases and V 3 bases, and 15 bases lay outside the gene matches. Germline loops: CDR1 SGHDT, CDR2 YYEEEE. The CDR3 loop spans 16 amino acids. The chain's CDR3 is CASSYDRTGGNREQYF. The CDR3 DNA follows: TGTGCCAGCAGCTATGACCGGACGGGGGGGAATCGGGAGCAGTACTTC.

This rearrangement joins TRBV5-6 to TRBJ2-3; a weak D match, TRBD2 (7 bases). Germline CDR1 SGHDT, CDR2 YYEEEE. The ends were cut back, 0 bases at V and 5 bases at J, with 25 bases in the middle. The CDR3 contains 19 residues. The CDR3 loop is CASSLETGGGSTREDTQYF. Here the CDR3 DNA reads TGTGCCAGCAGCTTGGAAACGGGCGGGGGCTCTACCCGGGAAGATACGCAGTATTTT.

The J gene is TRBJ2-7, the V gene TRBV5-1; D is possibly TRBD2 (6 bases). The CDR3 has 13 amino acids. V shed 4 bases and J shed 10 bases, with 18 bases lying between them. Germline CDR1 is SGHRS and CDR2 is YFSETQ. The chain's CDR3 is CASSPELATTQYF. The CDR3 DNA sequence: TGCGCCAGCAGCCCCGAACTAGCTACGACACAGTACTTC. Combining the CDR3 with reference TRBV5-1 and TRBJ2-7 gives the whole variable domain KAGVTQTPRYLIKTRGQQVTLSCSPISGHRSVSWYQQTPGQGLQFLFEYFSETQRNKGNFPGRFSGRQFSNSRSEMNVSTLELGDSALYLCASSPELATTQYFGPGTRLTVT.

The chain is built from TRBV4-1 and TRBJ2-7; 8 nucleotides match TRBD2. The CDR3 loop spans 20 amino acids. V lost 2 bases and J lost 0; bases outside the gene matches: 18. Germline lookup yields CDR1 MGHRA and CDR2 YSYEKL. CDR3 residues: CASSQYGGRNLAGHSYEQYF. As DNA, the CDR3 is TGCGCCAGCAGCCAATATGGGGGACGGAATTTAGCGGGACACTCCTACGAGCAGTACTTC.

The chain links TRBV5-6 to TRBJ1-5; D is perhaps TRBD1 (5 bases). The length of the CDR3 is 15 residues. Between the trimmed V and J ends, which lost 1 base and 3 bases, there was a span of 11 bases. The germline gives CDR1 SGHDT, CDR2 YYEEEE. For the CDR3, the DNA is TGTGCCAGCAGCTTGTGGACAAACCCCAATCAGCCCCAGCATTTT. Amino acids: CASSLWTNPNQPQHF.

The chain uses TRBV30 and TRBJ2-3; D uncertain. CDR1 is GTSNPN, CDR2 SVGIG, per germline (reference sequence). The ends were cut back, 0 bases at V and 1 base at J, with 11 bases in the middle. CDR3 size: 15 residues. Here the CDR3 DNA reads TGTGCCTGGAGTGTACCCTTCGCCGGCACAGATACGCAGTATTTT. Translated: CAWSVPFAGTDTQYF. The full variable domain, its missing parts supplied by reference TRBV30 and TRBJ2-3, is SQTIHQWPATLVQPVGSPLSLECTVEGTSNPNLYWYRQAAGRGLQLLFYSVGIGQISSEVPQNLSASRPQDRQFILSSKKLLLSDSGFYLCAWSVPFAGTDTQYFGPGTRLTVL.

This sequence joins TRBV5-4 and TRBJ1-2; 7 positions agree with TRBD1. V was pared by 3 bases and J by 4 bases, with 3 bases of the junction left unmatched. This CDR3 is 13 amino acids long. Germline V gene data show CDR1 as SGHNT and CDR2 as YYREEE (reference sequence). Written as DNA, the CDR3 is TGTGCCAGCAGCTGCGCAGGGGGCTATGGCTACACCTTC. Its protein is CASSCAGGYGYTF.

The V call is TRBV9, the J call TRBJ1-4; a possible D gene is TRBD1 (5 bases). Deletions cut 6 bases from V and 1 base from J, with 10 bases between. CDR3 size: 14 residues. CDR1 and CDR2 (germline): SGDLS, YYNGEE. The CDR3 DNA sequence: TGTGCCAGCACAGGGAATGAAACTAATGAAAAACTGTTTTTT. Its protein is CASTGNETNEKLFF.

The chain couples TRBV6-1 to TRBJ1-1; no clear D gene. The ends were cut back, 6 bases at V and 1 base at J, with 9 bases in the middle. Per germline, CDR1 MNHNS and CDR2 SASEGT. The length of the CDR3 is 13 residues. CDR3 nucleotides: TGTGCCAGCAGCCCGCCTCGGAACACTGAAGCTTTCTTT. This encodes CASSPPRNTEAFF.

V usage is TRBV9 and J usage is TRBJ2-7, with TRBD1 matching over 10 bases. Germline values: CDR1 SGDLS, CDR2 YYNGEE. Trimming took 0 bases from V and 6 from J; bases not matched to a gene: 0. The CDR3 loop spans 13 amino acids. The CDR3 is CASSVGQGAEQYF. In nucleotides, the CDR3 is TGTGCCAGCAGCGTAGGACAGGGGGCCGAGCAGTACTTC.

This chain connects TRBV12-2 to TRBJ1-5; the DNA was not used to check the table's D call, TRBD1. TRBV12-2 is a known pseudogene. The CDR3 runs to 16 residues. CDR3 in amino acids: CASRLVHRRLNQPQHF. Written as DNA, the CDR3 is TGTGCAAGTCGCTTAGTCCATCGCAGGCTCAATCAGCCCCAGCATTTT.

The chain couples TRBV6-5 to TRBJ1-2, with D perhaps TRBD1 (5 bases). CDR3 length: 12 residues. Per germline, CDR1 MNHEY and CDR2 SVGAGI. Trimming removed 8 bases at V and 4 bases at J, with 11 bases between. The CDR3: CASRRDLYGYTF. The DNA for the CDR3 is TGTGCCAGCCGACGGGACCTCTATGGCTACACCTTC.

The rearrangement joins TRBV5-1 to TRBJ2-3; tentative D call: TRBD2 (6 bases). Germline V gene data show CDR1 as SGHRS and CDR2 as YFSETQ. V lost 6 bases, J lost 1 base, and 18 bases lay in between. The CDR3 contains 16 residues. This CDR3 reads CASTRETTGGTDTQYF. CDR3 sequence (DNA): TGCGCCAGCACACGGGAGACTACGGGGGGCACAGATACGCAGTATTTT.

The rearrangement links TRBV6-5 to TRBJ1-2; TRBD1 aligns across 7 bases. Germline V lookup: CDR1 MNHEY, CDR2 SVGAGI. The CDR3 runs 12 residues. With 6 bases clipped from V and 8 bases from J, the junction kept 6 bases outside the gene matches. CDR3 bases: TGTGCCAGCAGCCGACGGGACAGCGGCTACACCTTC. Translation gives CASSRRDSGYTF.

The rearrangement joins TRBV7-9 to TRBJ1-2; 7 bases agree with TRBD1. CDR3 length: 14 amino acids. Per germline, CDR1 SEHNR and CDR2 FQNEAQ (reference sequence). Trimming cost V 3 bases and J 7 bases; bases outside gene matches: 8. The CDR3 reads CASSLGRGRFGYTF. CDR3 sequence (DNA): TGTGCCAGCAGCTTGGGTAGGGGGCGCTTTGGCTACACCTTC.

The chain carries TRBV11-2 and TRBJ1-2; weak D call: TRBD1 (5 bases). This CDR3 is 14 amino acids long. Germline V gene sequence: CDR1 SGHAT, CDR2 FQNNGV. The V end lost 7 bases, the J end lost 8 bases, and 20 bases lay between the germline ends. CDR3 sequence reads: CASTPMPREDGYTF. In DNA, the CDR3 is TGTGCCAGCACGCCTATGCCCAGGGAGGACGGCTACACCTTC.